The clone carrying this T cell receptor beta chain was counted only a few times. V gave up 5 bases and J gave up 5 bases, with 10 bases separating them. This CDR3 region has 12 residues. Germline lookup yields CDR1 SGHTA and CDR2 FQGTGA. This entry belongs to a study of T cell changes during pregnancy in multiple sclerosis. TCRdb's copy holds only in-frame clones and misses some; the assay was immunoSEQ multiplex PCR. The table has about 47,000 clones, around 91% seen once. The sequence was collected from a female donor with multiple sclerosis, enrolled in a pregnancy study. Sequenced material: CD8+ T cells from peripheral blood mononuclear cells, taken in the second trimester of pregnancy. The rearrangement joins TRBV7-3 to TRBJ2-7, with D perhaps matching TRBD2 (6 bases). The CDR3 bases are TGTGCCAGCAGCGGGGGGACGAACGAGCAGTACTTC. This gives the protein CASSGGTNEQYF.